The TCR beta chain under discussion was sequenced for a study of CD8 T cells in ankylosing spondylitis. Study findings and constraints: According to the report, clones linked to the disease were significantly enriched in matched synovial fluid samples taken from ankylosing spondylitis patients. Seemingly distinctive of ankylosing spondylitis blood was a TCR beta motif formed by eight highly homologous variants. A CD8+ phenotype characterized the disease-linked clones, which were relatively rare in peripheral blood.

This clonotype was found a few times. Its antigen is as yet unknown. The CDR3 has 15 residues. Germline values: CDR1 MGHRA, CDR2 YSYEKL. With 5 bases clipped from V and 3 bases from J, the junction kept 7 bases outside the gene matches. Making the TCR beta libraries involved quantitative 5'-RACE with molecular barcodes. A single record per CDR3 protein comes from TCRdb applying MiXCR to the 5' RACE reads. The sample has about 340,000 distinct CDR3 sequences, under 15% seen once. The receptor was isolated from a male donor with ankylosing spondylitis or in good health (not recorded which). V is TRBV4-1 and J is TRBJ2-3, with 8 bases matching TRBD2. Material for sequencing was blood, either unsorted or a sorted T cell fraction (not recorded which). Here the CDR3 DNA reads TGCGCCAGCAGCTCCCAAGCGGGAGTGACAGATACGCAGTATTTT. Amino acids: CASSSQAGVTDTQYF.